These 8 T cell receptor beta chains came from one sample sequenced in a study of chemoradiotherapy in HPV16-positive cancers. The method was immunoSEQ multiplex PCR; TCRdb's version includes in-frame clones alone and lacks a portion of them. The sample has more than 10,000 clones; around two thirds are singletons. This sample was gathered from a patient who underwent chemoradiotherapy. All receptors derive from a human donor with HPV-associated anogenital cancer.

The chain employs TRBV5-3 and TRBJ1-5; 10 bases agree with TRBD1. TRBV5-3 is placed among ORFs of uncertain function. V gave up 5 bases and J gave up 4 bases; unmatched junction bases: 3. CDR3 length equals 14 residues. CDR3 region: CARSTDRGNQPQHF. The CDR3 DNA is TGTGCCAGAAGTACGGACAGGGGGAATCAGCCCCAGCATTTT.

This rearrangement joins TRBV19 to TRBJ1-1, with 8 bases matching TRBD1. J gave up 0 bases and V 5 bases, and 11 bases lay outside the gene matches. The CDR3 spans 17 residues. Germline V gene data show CDR1 as LNHDA and CDR2 as SQIVND (reference sequence). CDR3 coding DNA: TGTGCCAGTAGTTTCTACAGGGGGTTTAACATGAACACTGAAGCTTTCTTT. Protein sequence: CASSFYRGFNMNTEAFF.

The chain employs TRBV5-8 and TRBJ1-5, with a tentative D call TRBD1 (6 bases). V was pared by 4 bases and J by 1 base, with 12 bases between. CDR3 length: 15 residues. Germline-derived CDR1 and CDR2 are SGHTS and YDEGEE. The CDR3 sequence is CASSPDGQSNQPQHF. The CDR3 region has the DNA TGTGCCAGCAGCCCTGACGGACAGAGCAATCAGCCCCAGCATTTT.

This clone was seen more than once but under ten times. The gene calls are TRBV4-1 and TRBJ1-2, with a tentative D call TRBD1 (5 bases). The CDR3 has 16 amino acids. V lost 2 bases to trimming and J lost 4 bases, with 17 bases between them. Germline CDR1 reads MGHRA; CDR2 reads YSYEKL. CDR3 in amino acids: CASSQTPGGGSYGYTF. The CDR3 nucleotides are TGCGCCAGCAGCCAAACTCCGGGGGGTGGTAGCTATGGCTACACCTTC.

The chain joins TRBV30 to TRBJ1-5; the match to TRBD1 covers 8 bases. V trimming: 2 bases; J trimming: 4 bases; junction bases outside the gene matches: 1. Germline V CDR1 and CDR2: GTSNPN, SVGIG (reference sequence). CDR3 size: 13 residues. Written as DNA, the CDR3 is TGTGCCTGGAGTAGACAGGGGAATCAGCCCCAGCATTTT. Amino acids: CAWSRQGNQPQHF.

This sequence joins TRBV10-3 and TRBJ2-1; 10 positions match TRBD1. The junction had 13 bases not matched to a gene; V was cut back by 8 bases and J by 3 bases. This CDR3 spans 17 amino acids. The germline CDR1 and CDR2 sequences are ENHRY and SYGVKD. CDR3: CAIGGGTGEFVYNEQFF. The CDR3 DNA follows: TGTGCCATCGGGGGAGGGACAGGGGAGTTTGTCTACAATGAGCAGTTCTTC.

This sequence joins TRBV9 and TRBJ2-1; D ambiguous. V lost 9 bases to trimming and J lost 0 bases, with 16 bases between them. Germline V gene data show CDR1 as SGDLS and CDR2 as YYNGEE. The CDR3 has 15 residues. In DNA, the CDR3 is TGTGCCACCGGAAGGGCGGCCAGCTCCTACAATGAGCAGTTCTTC. Protein product: CATGRAASSYNEQFF.

This clone appeared a few times. This rearrangement joins TRBV27 to TRBJ1-1; TRBD1 aligns across 7 bases. This CDR3 comprises 13 residues. The V and J ends lost 5 bases and 7 bases, in that order; junction bases with no gene match: 7. Germline V CDR1 and CDR2: MNHEY, SMNVEV (reference sequence). The CDR3 region is CASSTEGTVEAFF. CDR3 sequence (DNA): TGTGCCAGCAGTACGGAAGGGACAGTTGAAGCTTTCTTT.